Listed here are 6 T cell receptor beta chains from one sample, sequenced in a study of ipilimumab plus nivolumab after autologous stem cell transplantation. Clones were sequenced by immunoSEQ multiplex PCR, and TCRdb holds only the in-frame ones, with some missing. The table includes around 12,000 clones, more than 70% detected once. Source: PBMCs, taken in a trial of ipilimumab plus nivolumab as post-transplant consolidation. The receptors shown here come from a male donor with diffuse large B-cell lymphoma.

Sample share makes this clone medium-sized. CDR3 bases: TGCAGCGTTCGTGGGGGAGCCTACGAGCAGTACTTC. This gives the protein CSVRGGAYEQYF. This chain joins TRBV29-1 and TRBJ2-7; either TRBD1 or TRBD2 may fit D (5 bases each). The CDR3 extends over 12 amino acids. Germline CDR1 and CDR2: SQVTM and ANQGSEA. The V end lost 5 bases, the J end lost 2 bases, and 10 bases lay between the germline ends.

This clone was observed once. The CDR3 region is CASRKARGEQFF. The CDR3 DNA sequence: TGTGCCAGCAGAAAAGCTAGGGGCGAGCAGTTCTTC. The chain employs TRBV6-5 and TRBJ2-1; possible D gene TRBD1, 5 bases. The CDR3 is made up of 12 amino acids. Trimming removed 6 bases at V and 10 bases at J, with 13 bases between. The germline V gene has CDR1 MNHEY and CDR2 SVGAGI.

The chain links TRBV27 to TRBJ2-1, with TRBD1 matching 9 bases. The germline V gene encodes CDR1 MNHEY and CDR2 SMNVEV (reference sequence). V was pared by 5 bases and J by 2 bases, with 4 bases of the junction left unmatched. This CDR3 region has 15 residues. The CDR3 coding sequence is TGTGCCAGCAGTCCTACAGGGGGCCCCTACAATGAGCAGTTCTTC. It specifies CASSPTGGPYNEQFF.

V gene TRBV5-1 combines with J gene TRBJ2-7, with D maybe TRBD2 (6 bases). The CDR3 has 18 amino acids. Deletions cut 4 bases from V and 0 bases from J, with 23 bases between. Per the germline V gene, CDR1 is SGHRS and CDR2 is YFSETQ. CDR3 residues: CASSPAVSGALSSYEQYF. Here the CDR3 DNA reads TGCGCCAGCAGCCCGGCGGTATCGGGAGCCCTGAGCTCCTACGAGCAGTACTTC.

This rearrangement joins TRBV19 to TRBJ1-2; D unresolved. CDR1 LNHDA and CDR2 SQIVND come from the germline V gene (reference sequence). The CDR3 loop spans 14 amino acids. Trimming removed 0 bases from V and 0 bases from J, with 5 bases in between. CDR3 amino acids: CASSIDKSNYGYTF. For the CDR3, the DNA is TGTGCCAGTAGTATAGACAAGTCTAACTATGGCTACACCTTC.

Points on this clone: The sample has other DNA sequences that encode this CDR3 too. This chain connects TRBV2 to TRBJ2-5, with D possibly being TRBD2 (5 bases). Looked up from germline, CDR1 is SNHLY and CDR2 is FYNNEI. There are 14 residues in the CDR3. V shed 4 bases and J shed 1 base, with 10 bases lying between them. The CDR3, as DNA: TGTGCCAGCAGTGCCTCGGGGAGCCAAGAGACCCAGTACTTC. Translating it yields CASSASGSQETQYF.